Each of the 27 T cell receptor beta chains below was sequenced from the same sample in a study of blood T cell repertoires in COVID-19. Using immunoSEQ multiplex PCR, the repertoire was profiled, and TCRdb retains in-frame clones only, with some absent. The sample shows about 320,000 clones, over 80% of them seen only once. Material for sequencing was PBMCs or T cells enriched from blood (not recorded which). All receptors derive from a man aged 30-40 years who had recovered from COVID-19.

This chain joins TRBV15 and TRBJ2-7, with D tentatively TRBD1 (6 bases). Trimming cost V 3 bases and J 2 bases, with 14 bases left between them. This CDR3 region has 15 residues. The germline V gene has CDR1 LNHNV and CDR2 YYDKDF (reference sequence). CDR3 region: CATSRDSAAAYEQYF. The DNA for the CDR3 is TGTGCCACCAGCAGGGACAGCGCGGCCGCCTACGAGCAGTACTTC.

The CDR3 is CATTVTYNEQFF. The CDR3 nucleotides are TGTGCCACGACAGTCACCTACAATGAGCAGTTCTTC. The J gene is TRBJ2-1, the V gene TRBV24-1, with D perhaps matching TRBD1 (5 bases). CDR1 is KGHDR and CDR2 is SFDVKD in the germline V gene. This CDR3 has 12 residues. Deletions cut 10 bases from V and 2 bases from J, with 8 bases between.

The gene calls are TRBV27 and TRBJ2-2; maybe TRBD1 (5 bases). This CDR3 has 15 residues. V lost 6 bases to trimming and J lost 0 bases, with 11 bases between them. Germline V lookup: CDR1 MNHEY, CDR2 SMNVEV (reference sequence). CDR3 coding DNA: TGTGCCAGCAGGCGGACATGGACGAACACCGGGGAGCTGTTTTTT. Amino acids: CASRRTWTNTGELFF.

There are a few counts of this clone. The V gene is TRBV6-5, the J gene TRBJ2-5; TRBD1 is a possible D gene (5 bases). V was shortened by 2 bases and J by 5 bases, with 15 bases between the two germline ends. Germline V gene lookup returns CDR1 MNHEY and CDR2 SVGAGI. This CDR3 has 15 residues. Here the CDR3 DNA reads TGTGCCAGCAGTTACGTTTGGGGCAATATGGAGACCCAGTACTTC. This encodes CASSYVWGNMETQYF.

CDR3 nucleotide sequence: TGTGCCAGCAGCTCGCCGGGACAGGGGGTCTATGGCTACACCTTC. This encodes CASSSPGQGVYGYTF. J is TRBJ1-2 and V is TRBV7-8; TRBD1 matches 11 bases. The CDR3 runs to 15 residues. In germline, CDR1 is SGHVS, CDR2 FQNEAQ. The V segment lost 4 bases and the J segment 4 bases; nucleotides outside the gene matches: 5.

This chain joins TRBV18 and TRBJ2-2, with TRBD2 identical over 10 bases. Trimming removed 6 bases from V and 0 bases from J; junction bases left unmatched: 1. The CDR3 covers 15 residues. Germline-derived CDR1 and CDR2 are KGHSH and LQKENI. The CDR3 loop is CASSLAGANTGELFF. The CDR3 nucleotides are TGTGCCAGCTCCCTAGCGGGGGCGAACACCGGGGAGCTGTTTTTT. The full variable domain, its missing parts supplied by reference TRBV18 and TRBJ2-2, is NAGVMQNPRHLVRRRGQEARLRCSPMKGHSHVYWYRQLPEEGLKFMVYLQKENIIDESGMPKERFSAEFPKEGPSILRIQQVVRGDSAAYFCASSLAGANTGELFFGEGSRLTVL.

The CDR3 spells CASSLRTGYEQYF. CDR3 nucleotide sequence: TGTGCCAGCAGCCTCCGGACAGGCTACGAGCAGTACTTC. The chain carries TRBV13 and TRBJ2-7, with 7 bases fitting TRBD1. CDR1 is PRHDT and CDR2 is FYEKMQ in the germline V gene (reference sequence). J was trimmed by 3 bases and V by 5 bases; bases with no gene match: 4. The CDR3 is 13 amino acids.

This clone was seen repeatedly, ten times or more. CDR3 loop: CASSQDRGGGASETQYF. The CDR3 DNA is TGTGCCAGCAGCCAAGATCGGGGCGGGGGGGCGTCGGAGACCCAGTACTTC. V and J are TRBV4-2 and TRBJ2-5; 9 positions match TRBD2. J lost 5 bases, V lost 0 bases, and 10 bases had no gene match. The CDR3 is made up of 17 amino acids. Germline loops: CDR1 LGHNA, CDR2 YNFKEQ.

The CDR3 is CASSRLQTGLGYGYTF. The DNA for the CDR3 is TGTGCCAGCAGCAGACTCCAGACAGGGCTCGGCTATGGCTACACCTTC. The rearrangement links TRBV11-2 to TRBJ1-2, with 7 bases aligning to TRBD1. Trimming took 5 bases from V and 4 from J; bases not matched to a gene: 13. This CDR3 has 16 residues. Germline V gene data show CDR1 as SGHAT and CDR2 as FQNNGV.

V gene TRBV9 combines with J gene TRBJ2-1; 10 bases map to TRBD1. This CDR3 has 15 amino acids. The V segment lost 0 bases and the J segment 9 bases; nucleotides outside the gene matches: 6. CDR1 SGDLS and CDR2 YYNGEE come from the germline V gene. The CDR3 protein is CASSVGGQGMVEQFF. The CDR3 DNA reads as TGTGCCAGCAGCGTAGGGGGACAGGGGATGGTTGAGCAGTTCTTC.

The genes are TRBV21-1 and TRBJ1-5. TRBV21-1 is listed as a pseudogene. This CDR3 has 17 amino acids. The CDR3 bases are TGTGCCAGCAGCAAAGGCCGGAGCCTTTATAGCAATCAGCCCCAGCATTTT. Translating gives CASSKGRSLYSNQPQHF.

The CDR3 nucleotides read TGTGCCAGCAGCTTAGTTGGGACAGGGGGCCGAGGCGGTGGAAACACCATATATTTT. Amino acid sequence: CASSLVGTGGRGGGNTIYF. The chain combines TRBV7-2 with TRBJ1-3; the match to TRBD1 covers 12 bases. From germline, CDR1 is SGHTA and CDR2 FQGNSA. The V and J ends lost 1 base and 3 bases, in that order; junction bases with no gene match: 10. The CDR3 extends over 19 amino acids. The full variable domain, rest sourced from reference TRBV7-2 and TRBJ1-3, is GAGVSQSPSNKVTEKGKDVELRCDPISGHTALYWYRQSLGQGLEFLIYFQGNSAPDKSGLPSDRFSAERTGGSVSTLTIQRTQQEDSAVYLCASSLVGTGGRGGGNTIYFGEGSWLTVV.

The CDR3 DNA reads as TGTGCCTGGACAGGGGGCGGTTACGAGCAGTACTTC. Its protein is CAWTGGGYEQYF. The rearrangement links TRBV30 to TRBJ2-7; 8 bases align to TRBD1. The ends lost 4 bases at V and 4 bases at J; junction bases unmatched: 3. Germline V lookup: CDR1 GTSNPN, CDR2 SVGIG (reference sequence). CDR3 length: 12 amino acids. Complete variable domain (other parts from reference TRBV30 and TRBJ2-7): SQTIHQWPATLVQPVGSPLSLECTVEGTSNPNLYWYRQAAGRGLQLLFYSVGIGQISSEVPQNLSASRPQDRQFILSSKKLLLSDSGFYLCAWTGGGYEQYFGPGTRLTVT.

This rearrangement joins TRBV19 to TRBJ1-1, with TRBD1 identical over 7 bases. The V gene end was trimmed by 4 bases and the J gene end by 1 base; junction bases not matched to a gene: 3. Germline V CDR1 and CDR2: LNHDA, SQIVND (reference sequence). This CDR3 has 14 residues. This CDR3 reads CASSRQGGNTEAFF. DNA of the CDR3: TGTGCCAGTAGTAGACAGGGCGGGAACACTGAAGCTTTCTTT.

The chain has TRBV3-1 (or the pseudogene TRBV3-2) and TRBJ2-7; the D gene is possibly TRBD2 (5 bases). The ends were cut back, 4 bases at V and 5 bases at J, with 15 bases in the middle. The CDR3 length is 14 residues. Per the germline V gene, CDR1 is LGHDT and CDR2 is YNNKEL (reference sequence). CDR3 loop: CASSLPSRGNEQYF. DNA for the CDR3: TGTGCCAGCAGCCTCCCGAGCCGGGGTAACGAGCAGTACTTC.

This clone was found once. This chain's CDR3 is CASSPPDVTGAQYF. CDR3 bases: TGTGCCAGTAGTCCCCCAGACGTGACAGGCGCCCAGTACTTC. The V call is TRBV19, the J call TRBJ2-5; the D gene is possibly TRBD1 (6 bases). The CDR3 contains 14 residues. V lost 5 bases, J lost 9 bases, and 19 bases lay in between. CDR1 LNHDA and CDR2 SQIVND come from the germline V gene (reference sequence).

The chain's CDR3 is CASSQVGEKVGTDTQYF. The CDR3, as DNA: TGTGCCAGCAGCCAAGTCGGAGAAAAGGTGGGCACAGATACGCAGTATTTT. This rearrangement joins TRBV3-1 (or the pseudogene TRBV3-2) to TRBJ2-3; no definite D call. CDR1 LGHDT and CDR2 YNNKEL come from the germline V gene (reference sequence). The CDR3 length is 17 residues. V dropped 1 base and J dropped 1 base, with 15 bases sitting between them.

This chain connects TRBV28 to TRBJ1-5, with 9 bases lining up with TRBD1. The CDR3 contains 14 residues. Germline CDR1 and CDR2: MDHEN and SYDVKM. The junction had 8 bases not matched to a gene; V was cut back by 7 bases and J by 7 bases. The CDR3 DNA is TGTGCCAGCACCACAGGACAGGGGAGGCAGCCCCAGCATTTT. It specifies CASTTGQGRQPQHF.

The CDR3 reads CAISENLDRGGRGYTF. In nucleotides, the CDR3 is TGTGCCATCAGTGAAAATTTAGACAGGGGAGGTCGTGGCTACACCTTC. The chain uses TRBV10-3 and TRBJ1-2, with 8 nucleotides matching TRBD1. CDR1 is ENHRY, CDR2 SYGVKD, per germline. The CDR3 spans 16 residues. With 3 bases clipped from V and 7 bases from J, the junction kept 13 bases outside the gene matches.

The chain recombines TRBV29-1 with TRBJ2-7; D is ambiguous. With 7 bases removed from V and 5 bases from J, the gap between germline ends came to 12 bases. This CDR3 is built from 11 residues. CDR1 and CDR2 from the germline V gene are SQVTM and ANQGSEA. The CDR3 coding sequence is TGCAGCGCGACTTTAACGGACGAGCAGTACTTC. This gives the protein CSATLTDEQYF.

The chain has TRBV11-2 and TRBJ1-4, with a weak D call TRBD1 (6 bases). The CDR3 has 15 residues. Trimming stripped 4 bases from V and 7 bases from J, with 16 bases between. Germline V CDR1 and CDR2: SGHAT, FQNNGV. The CDR3 loop reads CASSSVLGHLEKLFF. The CDR3 DNA is TGTGCCAGCAGCTCAGTTTTGGGACACCTTGAAAAACTGTTTTTT.

The chain combines TRBV6-5 with TRBJ1-5, with 8 nucleotides matching TRBD1. Trimming removed 6 bases from V and 5 bases from J; junction bases left unmatched: 6. Per germline, CDR1 MNHEY and CDR2 SVGAGI. The CDR3 consists of 14 residues. CDR3 nucleotides: TGTGCCAGCAGCCTACAGGGGGGTGATCAGCCCCAGCATTTT. Translation gives CASSLQGGDQPQHF.

The J gene is TRBJ2-3, the V gene TRBV5-1; possible D gene TRBD2, 6 bases. Germline CDR1 reads SGHRS; CDR2 reads YFSETQ. There are 18 residues in the CDR3. Trimming shortened V by 1 base and J by 6 bases, and 24 bases separated the two germline ends. CDR3 DNA sequence: TGCGCCAGCAGCTTGAGGCTCGGCCTAGCGAGTCTTAGCGATACGCAGTATTTT. It encodes CASSLRLGLASLSDTQYF.

V and J are TRBV12-3 or TRBV12-4 and TRBJ2-3, with 7 bases matching TRBD2. V was clipped by 5 bases and J by 8 bases; unmatched bases: 4. The CDR3 totals 12 residues. CDR3 loop: CASSGLDRTQYF. DNA of the CDR3: TGTGCCAGCAGTGGACTAGACCGTACGCAGTATTTT.

This chain uses TRBV9 with TRBJ1-6, with 10 bases matching TRBD1. V lost 0 bases, J lost 7 bases, and 4 bases stayed unmatched. This CDR3 region has 16 residues. Germline V gene sequence: CDR1 SGDLS, CDR2 YYNGEE. The CDR3 DNA reads TGTGCCAGCAGCGTAGGCCCGGGACAGGGGAATTCACCCCTCCACTTT. This translates into CASSVGPGQGNSPLHF.

This rearrangement joins TRBV5-1 to TRBJ1-4; D possibly corresponds to TRBD1 (6 bases). Germline V gives CDR1 SGHRS, CDR2 YFSETQ. The CDR3 is made up of 15 amino acids. V lost 0 bases and J 6 bases, leaving 12 bases between the germline ends. Here the CDR3 DNA reads TGCGCCAGCAGCTTGGTTGCAGGGGCGGATGAAAAACTGTTTTTT. Amino acid sequence: CASSLVAGADEKLFF.

This sequence joins TRBV9 and TRBJ2-1; TRBD2 matches 12 bases. V dropped 3 bases and J dropped 8; count of bases not matched to a gene: 9. CDR3 length: 16 amino acids. CDR1 SGDLS and CDR2 YYNGEE come from the germline V gene. The CDR3 region is CASSGGGTSGFYEQFF. CDR3 DNA sequence: TGTGCCAGCAGCGGCGGAGGGACTAGCGGGTTCTATGAGCAGTTCTTC.